This TCR beta chain was identified during a study of radiotherapy plus CTLA-4 blockade in lung cancer. Across the study: Objective responses were recorded in more than 15% of patients, with disease control recorded in about 30%.

Chemo-refractory metastatic non-small-cell lung cancer patients received focal radiation with ipilimumab CTLA-4 blockade. The CDR3 has 11 residues. The ends were cut back, 3 bases at V and 7 bases at J, with 4 bases in the middle. Germline loops: CDR1 SEHNR, CDR2 FQNEAQ (reference sequence). As regards this clone: Its specificity is unknown. This sample includes further DNA sequences coding for the same CDR3.

This table comes from immunoSEQ multiplex PCR, and its TCRdb copy is limited to in-frame clones, with some not included. Of over 85,000 clones in the sample, about four fifths are singletons; the top ten hold roughly a quarter. Whole-study results and caveats: Increased serum interferon-beta after radiation also reportedly predicted response strongly. TCR clones originating in tumors grew in number in blood after radiotherapy plus ipilimumab.

The chain links TRBV7-9 to TRBJ2-1; D is unresolved. Specimen: peripheral blood, collected from a patient treated with radiotherapy plus ipilimumab. The TCR originated in a human donor with non-small cell lung cancer that progressed on radiotherapy plus ipilimumab. The CDR3, as DNA: TGTGCCAGCAGCTTGGAGAATGAGCAGTTCTTC. It is translated as CASSLENEQFF.